In its sample, the clone carrying this T cell receptor beta chain was seen a few times. Its specificity is not known. TCRdb's table, derived via immunoSEQ multiplex PCR, lists solely in-frame clones and lacks some. The sample has around 95,000 clones; roughly 45% are singletons. This sample is drawn from a study of shared clonotypes between healthy human individuals. Study conclusions and caveats: Since donors were few, the genetic and exposure-history diversity represented was limited. Depth of sequencing was expected to influence donor clonotype sharing.

This CDR3 has 13 amino acids. Germline-derived CDR1 and CDR2 are GTSNPN and SVGIG (reference sequence). Trimming pared 7 bases from V and 2 bases from J, leaving 12 bases between. The sequencing input was PBMCs. The TCR originated in a middle-aged woman in good health. Some clones in this sample may be carry-over from other donors' samples. The chain recombines TRBV30 with TRBJ1-5, with D tentatively TRBD1 (5 bases). The CDR3 DNA reads TGTGCCTCGGGGGTCGAGGGCAATCAGCCCCAGCATTTT. Its protein is CASGVEGNQPQHF.